Each of the 18 T cell receptor beta chains below was sequenced from the same sample in a study of T cell responses to AZD1222 COVID-19 vaccine. Clones were read by immunoSEQ multiplex PCR, and TCRdb kept only the in-frame ones, dropping some. The sample includes roughly 70,000 clones, around four fifths of them seen just once. The specimen was peripheral blood, collected on day 0 of AZD1222 vaccination. All receptors derive from an adult in good health.

This rearrangement joins TRBV9 to TRBJ2-3; possible D gene TRBD2, 5 bases. The germline V gene has CDR1 SGDLS and CDR2 YYNGEE. The CDR3 contains 15 residues. Deletions cut 0 bases from V and 3 bases from J, with 11 bases between. Written as DNA, the CDR3 is TGTGCCAGCAGCGTAGGAAATACGGGGACAGATACGCAGTATTTT. Its protein product is CASSVGNTGTDTQYF.

The chain is built from TRBV5-1 and TRBJ2-1; tentatively, D is TRBD1 (5 bases). The CDR3 is made up of 12 amino acids. Germline CDR1 reads SGHRS; CDR2 reads YFSETQ. V was trimmed by 4 bases and J by 8 bases, leaving 10 bases between them. The CDR3 sequence: CASSPRVDEQFF. The CDR3 region has the DNA TGCGCCAGCAGCCCCAGGGTAGATGAGCAGTTCTTC.

This chain joins TRBV9 and TRBJ1-3, with TRBD1 identical over 7 bases. This CDR3 spans 16 amino acids. Germline trimming cut 0 bases from V and 4 bases from J; bases unmatched to any gene: 7. Germline CDR1 is SGDLS and CDR2 is YYNGEE. DNA of the CDR3: TGTGCCAGCAGCGTAGGGCCTCTGACAGGGGGAAACACCATATATTTT. Amino acid sequence: CASSVGPLTGGNTIYF.

The chain has TRBV27 and TRBJ2-2; D is unresolved. This CDR3 comprises 13 residues. CDR1 and CDR2 from the germline V gene are MNHEY and SMNVEV (reference sequence). Trimming removed 11 bases at V and 0 bases at J, with 10 bases between. CDR3 amino acids: CAARPANTGELFF. The CDR3, as DNA: TGTGCCGCTAGACCCGCGAACACCGGGGAGCTGTTTTTT.

The V gene is TRBV25-1, the J gene TRBJ2-2, with unresolved D. The germline CDR1 and CDR2 sequences are MGHDK and SYGVNS. The length of the CDR3 is 12 residues. V was cut by 6 bases and J by 4 bases, with 6 bases left in between. The CDR3 protein is CASSWGTGELFF. CDR3 sequence (DNA): TGTGCCAGCAGCTGGGGCACCGGGGAGCTGTTTTTT.

This clone has a single count. The chain employs TRBV30 and TRBJ1-2, with D perhaps TRBD1 (6 bases). The CDR3 covers 14 residues. V shed 3 bases and J shed 5 bases, with 16 bases lying between them. Germline-derived CDR1 and CDR2 are GTSNPN and SVGIG (reference sequence). In DNA form, the CDR3 reads TGTGCCTGGAGGATACAGGGACTCTCTTATGGCTACACCTTC. The encoded protein is CAWRIQGLSYGYTF. Together with reference TRBV30 and TRBJ1-2, the CDR3 gives the full variable domain: SQTIHQWPATLVQPVGSPLSLECTVEGTSNPNLYWYRQAAGRGLQLLFYSVGIGQISSEVPQNLSASRPQDRQFILSSKKLLLSDSGFYLCAWRIQGLSYGYTFGSGTRLTVV.

V usage is TRBV5-1 and J usage is TRBJ1-6, with 7 bases matching TRBD1. Trimming took 4 bases from V and 10 from J; bases not matched to a gene: 2. CDR1 and CDR2 (germline): SGHRS, YFSETQ. This CDR3 is 12 amino acids long. CDR3 in DNA: TGCGCCAGCAGCGACAGGGAATCACCCCTCCACTTT. Translating it yields CASSDRESPLHF.

This clone was seen once. The chain carries TRBV25-1 and TRBJ2-7; D gene ambiguous. This CDR3 contains 14 residues. Trimming pared 3 bases from V and 5 bases from J, leaving 14 bases between. Germline loops: CDR1 MGHDK, CDR2 SYGVNS. CDR3 sequence: CASSDITGRDEQYF. The CDR3 DNA is TGTGCCAGCAGTGATATCACCGGACGTGACGAGCAGTACTTC.

V usage is TRBV7-9 and J usage is TRBJ2-1, with 12 nucleotides matching TRBD2. The junction had 2 bases not matched to a gene; V was cut back by 1 base and J by 4 bases. This CDR3 has 16 amino acids. The germline V gene has CDR1 SEHNR and CDR2 FQNEAQ (reference sequence). CDR3 nucleotide sequence: TGTGCCAGCAGCTTAGGGACTAGCGGGGTATACAATGAGCAGTTCTTC. The encoded protein is CASSLGTSGVYNEQFF.

This chain connects TRBV6-5 to TRBJ2-2; TRBD2 matches 8 bases. V was pared by 6 bases and J by 3 bases, with 0 bases of the junction left unmatched. The germline V gene has CDR1 MNHEY and CDR2 SVGAGI. This CDR3 has 13 residues. CDR3 nucleotide sequence: TGTGCCAGCAGCGGGGGGGACACCGGGGAGCTGTTTTTT. This translates into CASSGGDTGELFF.

This clone turned up a few times. This chain links TRBV20-1 with TRBJ2-3; no firm D call. This CDR3 spans 11 amino acids. V was cut by 5 bases and J by 6 bases, with 9 bases left in between. Germline-derived CDR1 and CDR2 are DFQATT and SNEGSKA (reference sequence). The CDR3 DNA is TGCAGTGCTGGTGACGTGGATACGCAGTATTTT. It yields the protein CSAGDVDTQYF.

This clone was counted a single time. The chain is built from TRBV3-1 (or the pseudogene TRBV3-2) and TRBJ2-4; 7 positions match TRBD1. The CDR3 spans 14 residues. The germline gives CDR1 LGHDT, CDR2 YNNKEL (reference sequence). V shed 4 bases and J 8 bases; nucleotides not matched to a gene: 8. CDR3 loop: CASSPSRTGYIQYF. DNA for the CDR3: TGTGCCAGCAGCCCTTCCCGGACAGGATACATTCAGTACTTC.

The chain combines TRBV11-3 with TRBJ2-1, with D tentatively TRBD1 or TRBD2 (6 bases each). This CDR3 contains 15 residues. In germline, CDR1 is SGHNT, CDR2 YENEEA. The V end was cut by 5 bases, the J end by 5 bases, with 16 bases between. The CDR3 reads CASSPSEGQNNEQFF. CDR3 coding DNA: TGTGCCAGCAGCCCCTCGGAGGGACAAAACAATGAGCAGTTCTTC.

This chain connects TRBV7-8 to TRBJ1-5, with 8 positions matching TRBD1. The CDR3 is made up of 17 amino acids. V dropped 3 bases and J dropped 1; count of bases not matched to a gene: 8. The germline CDR1 and CDR2 sequences are SGHVS and FQNEAQ. The CDR3 bases are TGTGCCAGCAGCTTGTGGTCAGGGGGCGAGAGCAATCAGCCCCAGCATTTT. This translates into CASSLWSGGESNQPQHF.

This rearrangement joins TRBV7-6 to TRBJ2-1; 10 nucleotides align to TRBD1. The V segment lost 5 bases and the J segment 7 bases; nucleotides outside the gene matches: 5. Germline V CDR1 and CDR2: SGHVS, FNYEAQ. This CDR3 spans 14 amino acids. The CDR3 loop is CASSDRDRGNEQFF. Written as DNA, the CDR3 is TGTGCCAGCAGCGACCGGGACAGGGGTAATGAGCAGTTCTTC. Together with reference TRBV7-6 and TRBJ2-1, the CDR3 gives the full variable domain: GAGVSQSPRYKVTKRGQDVALRCDPISGHVSLYWYRQALGQGPEFLTYFNYEAQQDKSGLPNDRFSAERPEGSISTLTIQRTEQRDSAMYRCASSDRDRGNEQFFGPGTRLTVL.

This clone appeared a few times. J is TRBJ2-7 and V is TRBV7-9, with TRBD1 matching over 7 bases. The junction had 11 bases not matched to a gene; V was cut back by 5 bases and J by 10 bases. The germline V gene encodes CDR1 SEHNR and CDR2 FQNEAQ (reference sequence). The length of the CDR3 is 13 residues. This CDR3 reads CASSATGDVGQYF. The CDR3 nucleotides are TGTGCCAGCAGCGCCACAGGGGACGTAGGACAGTACTTC. The complete variable domain, with remaining parts taken from reference TRBV7-9 and TRBJ2-7, reads DTGVSQNPRHKITKRGQNVTFRCDPISEHNRLYWYRQTLGQGPEFLTYFQNEAQLEKSRLLSDRFSAERPKGSFSTLEIQRTEQGDSAMYLCASSATGDVGQYFGPGTRLTVT.

This clone occurred a few times. Here the CDR3 DNA reads TGTGCCAGCAGTGCACAACTGGGACGGTCGAACACTGAAGCTTTCTTT. It translates to CASSAQLGRSNTEAFF. The chain couples TRBV6-1 to TRBJ1-1, with a tentative D call TRBD1 (5 bases). CDR1 is MNHNS and CDR2 is SASEGT in the germline V gene. Trimming left V 4 bases short and J 1 base short, with 16 bases between. This CDR3 has 16 residues.

The rearrangement links TRBV18 to TRBJ2-5; D might be TRBD1 or TRBD2, each matching 5 bases. The CDR3 has 14 residues. V was shortened by 3 bases and J by 5 bases, with 13 bases between the two germline ends. Germline V gives CDR1 KGHSH, CDR2 LQKENI. The CDR3 DNA sequence: TGTGCCAGCTCACCCCCCGAGTGGGGGGAGACCCAGTACTTC. Protein: CASSPPEWGETQYF.